This T cell receptor beta chain was profiled in a study of identical twins. This clonotype showed up many times. From the 5' RACE reads, TCRdb called clonotypes with MiXCR, one entry per CDR3 protein. The sample consists of around 960,000 distinct CDR3 sequences, over 9% of them appearing once. Germline loops: CDR1 DFQATT, CDR2 SNEGSKA (reference sequence). Trimming at V came to 2 bases and at J to 4 bases, leaving 9 bases not matched to a gene. CDR3 length: 16 residues. These data also formed part of another study, on yellow fever vaccine responses in identical twins. That publication notes: Twin vaccine T cell responses reportedly seemed partly convergent, partly personalized.

The receptor was isolated from a woman between 18 and 29 years old in good health. Material: PBMCs. The chain is built from TRBV20-1 and TRBJ1-1, with 11 nucleotides matching TRBD1. The CDR3 loop reads CSARSGQGDVGTEAFF. Here the CDR3 DNA reads TGCAGTGCTAGATCGGGACAGGGGGATGTTGGCACTGAAGCTTTCTTT.